Each of the 32 T cell receptor beta chains below was sequenced from the same sample in a study of shared clonotypes between healthy human individuals. The table came from immunoSEQ multiplex PCR; TCRdb's copy has only in-frame clones and leaves some out. This table holds roughly 2.6 million clones, approximately 92% found once. Sequencing was done on a sample of naive CD4+ T cells sorted from blood. As to subset: CD45RA+ positively selected. The origin of the receptors is a man between 18 and 35 years old in good health.

With regard to this clone: Distinct nucleotide sequences in the sample also encode this CDR3. This chain joins TRBV5-1 and TRBJ1-1; maybe TRBD1 (5 bases). V was cut by 3 bases and J by 0 bases, with 12 bases left in between. CDR1 is SGHRS, CDR2 YFSETQ, per germline. The CDR3 is 15 amino acids. CDR3 DNA sequence: TGCGCCAGCAGCTCCGGGACGGGGCTGAACACTGAAGCTTTCTTT. Its protein product is CASSSGTGLNTEAFF.

This chain uses TRBV5-1 with TRBJ2-3; possibly TRBD1 for D (6 bases). The CDR3 is made up of 18 amino acids. Deletions cut 4 bases from V and 0 bases from J, with 21 bases between. Per the germline V gene, CDR1 is SGHRS and CDR2 is YFSETQ. For the CDR3, the DNA is TGCGCCAGCAGCACTGGACAGACGATTGGGGGTAGCACAGATACGCAGTATTTT. This encodes CASSTGQTIGGSTDTQYF.

This clone was picked up one time. The chain carries TRBV7-9 and TRBJ2-2; no reliable D call. V was clipped by 2 bases and J by 3 bases, with 7 bases between them. This CDR3 is built from 14 residues. The germline CDR1 and CDR2 sequences are SEHNR and FQNEAQ (reference sequence). This CDR3 reads CASSLSLDTGELFF. In nucleotides, the CDR3 is TGTGCCAGCAGCTTAAGCCTTGACACCGGGGAGCTGTTTTTT.

Turning to this clone: Other DNA variants within this sample encode the same CDR3. The chain joins TRBV18 to TRBJ1-5, with 7 bases lining up with TRBD1. The ends lost 2 bases at V and 1 base at J; junction bases unmatched: 2. Germline CDR1 and CDR2: KGHSH and LQKENI. This CDR3 spans 15 amino acids. CDR3 sequence reads: CASSPDRVSNQPQHF. The DNA of the CDR3 is TGTGCCAGCTCACCAGACAGGGTGAGCAATCAGCCCCAGCATTTT.

The V call is TRBV6-6, the J call TRBJ2-5, with D perhaps matching TRBD1 (6 bases). The DNA end is more similar to TRBJ2-7, so the J call may be wrong. Germline V gene lookup returns CDR1 MNHNY and CDR2 SVGAGI (reference sequence). This CDR3 is 14 amino acids long. The CDR3 bases are TGTGCCAGCAGTTACTCCGAGGGGGCCTACGAGCAGTACTTC. Its protein product is CASSYSEGAYEQYF.

This clone was counted once. This sequence joins TRBV4-3 and TRBJ2-7; no firm D call. Germline CDR1 and CDR2: LGHNA and YSLEER. Trimming removed 1 base from V and 7 bases from J, with 14 bases in between. The CDR3 is 14 residues long. Written as DNA, the CDR3 is TGCGCCAGCAGCCAAGTTGAACAGCGTAGTGAGCAGTACTTC. It is translated as CASSQVEQRSEQYF.

With respect to this clone: A read error may account for a junction end that differs from germline. Additional DNA sequences in this sample encode the identical CDR3. The chain recombines TRBV5-1 with TRBJ1-1; a possible D gene is TRBD1 (5 bases). The CDR3 has 15 amino acids. Germline V CDR1 and CDR2: SGHRS, YFSETQ. In nucleotides, the CDR3 is TGCGCTAGCAGCCCCAGGGTGGGGGTGAACACTGAAGCTTTCTTT. Translated: CASSPRVGVNTEAFF.

V and J are TRBV6-6 and TRBJ2-1; 11 nucleotides line up with TRBD2. Germline values: CDR1 MNHNY, CDR2 SVGAGI (reference sequence). The V gene end was trimmed by 5 bases and the J gene end by 7 bases; junction bases not matched to a gene: 7. The CDR3 length is 15 residues. As DNA, the CDR3 is TGTGCCAGCAGTCCCAGACTAGCGGGATCGAATGAGCAGTTCTTC. As protein: CASSPRLAGSNEQFF.

The V and J genes are TRBV5-1 and TRBJ1-2, with D uncertain. The V end was cut by 0 bases, the J end by 5 bases, with 8 bases between. Germline V gives CDR1 SGHRS, CDR2 YFSETQ. The CDR3 is made up of 13 amino acids. CDR3 DNA sequence: TGCGCCAGCAGCTTGGACCCAGATTATGGCTACACCTTC. Translation gives CASSLDPDYGYTF.

The V and J genes are TRBV5-1 and TRBJ1-3, with TRBD1 matching over 9 bases. V was clipped by 3 bases and J by 2 bases; unmatched bases: 3. Germline V gene lookup returns CDR1 SGHRS and CDR2 YFSETQ. There are 15 residues in the CDR3. In nucleotides, the CDR3 is TGCGCCAGCAGCTCCACAGGGGGCACTGGAAACACCATATATTTT. Translation gives CASSSTGGTGNTIYF.

In its sample, this clone was seen a few times. The chain carries TRBV27 and TRBJ2-3, with TRBD1 matching 8 bases. Unmatched junction bases numbered 8, after V lost 6 bases and J lost 3 bases. The CDR3 loop spans 15 amino acids. CDR1 MNHEY and CDR2 SMNVEV come from the germline V gene (reference sequence). The CDR3 DNA reads TGTGCCAGCAGGCCTCAGGGGGCGATAACAGATACGCAGTATTTT. It encodes CASRPQGAITDTQYF.

This rearrangement joins TRBV14 to TRBJ1-1; the D is unclear. This CDR3 comprises 12 residues. Per germline, CDR1 SGHDN and CDR2 FVKESK. Trimming pared 0 bases from V and 14 bases from J, leaving 13 bases between. CDR3 nucleotide sequence: TGTGCCAGCAGCCAAGAATGGGCATTTAGGTTCTTT. Translation: CASSQEWAFRFF.

The chain employs TRBV14 and TRBJ1-3; 7 nucleotides agree with TRBD1. The CDR3 extends over 18 amino acids. The J segment lost 0 bases and the V segment lost 2 bases, leaving 10 bases of the junction unmatched. Germline CDR1 reads SGHDN; CDR2 reads FVKESK. CDR3 nucleotide sequence: TGTGCCAGCAGCCAACGTCTTCCGGGGACAGCCTCTGGAAACACCATATATTTT. This encodes CASSQRLPGTASGNTIYF.

The chain couples TRBV6-1 to TRBJ2-7; possible D gene TRBD1, 6 bases. The CDR3 runs to 13 residues. Trimming cost V 0 bases and J 6 bases, with 9 bases left between them. Germline V gene lookup returns CDR1 MNHNS and CDR2 SASEGT. CDR3 sequence: CASSEANRAEQYF. CDR3 sequence (DNA): TGTGCCAGCAGTGAAGCAAACAGGGCCGAGCAGTACTTC.

The chain employs TRBV5-1 and TRBJ2-5; D uncertain. The CDR3 has 15 amino acids. V was clipped by 1 base and J by 3 bases, with 13 bases between them. Germline loops: CDR1 SGHRS, CDR2 YFSETQ. CDR3 amino acids: CASSLSSRDKETQYF. DNA for the CDR3: TGCGCCAGCAGCTTGAGTTCGAGAGATAAAGAGACCCAGTACTTC.

The rearrangement uses TRBV5-5 and TRBJ1-6, with D possibly TRBD1 on 6 matching bases. CDR1 and CDR2 from the germline V gene are SGHKS and YYEKEE (reference sequence). V was pared by 3 bases and J by 7 bases, with 14 bases between. This CDR3 spans 15 amino acids. In DNA, the CDR3 is TGTGCCAGCAGCTCCCCTGGAGGGGGGAATTCACCCCTCCACTTT. It yields the protein CASSSPGGGNSPLHF.

The chain recombines TRBV6-5 with TRBJ2-3; 11 positions match TRBD2. Germline values: CDR1 MNHEY, CDR2 SVGAGI. The CDR3 consists of 15 residues. V trimming: 7 bases; J trimming: 1 base; junction bases outside the gene matches: 4. CDR3 sequence reads: CASTKLAGGTDTQYF. The CDR3 region has the DNA TGTGCCAGCACTAAACTAGCGGGAGGCACAGATACGCAGTATTTT.

The chain uses TRBV18 and TRBJ1-1; TRBD1 matches at 8 bases. This CDR3 has 13 amino acids. Looked up from germline, CDR1 is KGHSH and CDR2 is LQKENI. After removal of 7 bases from V and 4 bases from J, the junction contained 5 bases not matched to a gene. For the CDR3, the DNA is TGTGCCAGCTTACAGGGGGTTGGCACTGAAGCTTTCTTT. Its translation: CASLQGVGTEAFF. The full variable domain, rest sourced from reference TRBV18 and TRBJ1-1, is NAGVMQNPRHLVRRRGQEARLRCSPMKGHSHVYWYRQLPEEGLKFMVYLQKENIIDESGMPKERFSAEFPKEGPSILRIQQVVRGDSAAYFCASLQGVGTEAFFGQGTRLTVV.

Comments on this clone: Other DNA sequences in the same sample also yield this CDR3. The chain carries TRBV18 and TRBJ2-3, with D perhaps matching TRBD1 (6 bases). The CDR3 loop spans 14 amino acids. The V end lost 2 bases, the J end lost 3 bases, and 9 bases lay between the germline ends. From germline, CDR1 is KGHSH and CDR2 LQKENI. CDR3 coding DNA: TGTGCCAGCTCACCAGACAGGAGAACAGATACGCAGTATTTT. Translated: CASSPDRRTDTQYF. Full variable domain (remainder filled in from reference TRBV18 and TRBJ2-3): NAGVMQNPRHLVRRRGQEARLRCSPMKGHSHVYWYRQLPEEGLKFMVYLQKENIIDESGMPKERFSAEFPKEGPSILRIQQVVRGDSAAYFCASSPDRRTDTQYFGPGTRLTVL.

The V gene is TRBV9, the J gene TRBJ1-4, with D perhaps TRBD1 (5 bases). Trimming removed 0 bases from V and 3 bases from J, with 15 bases in between. CDR3 length: 17 amino acids. Germline V gives CDR1 SGDLS, CDR2 YYNGEE. This chain's CDR3 is CASSVGDQGGANEKLFF. The CDR3 DNA sequence: TGTGCCAGCAGCGTAGGCGACCAGGGAGGGGCTAATGAAAAACTGTTTTTT.

The V gene is TRBV12-5, the J gene TRBJ1-1; D remains ambiguous. Trimming shortened V by 1 base and J by 1 base, and 7 bases separated the two germline ends. The CDR3 contains 14 residues. Germline CDR1 is LGHNT and CDR2 is FRNRAP. CDR3 in amino acids: CASGLGNRNTEAFF. The CDR3 DNA follows: TGTGCTAGTGGTTTGGGGAACAGGAACACTGAAGCTTTCTTT.

The rearrangement links TRBV6-5 to TRBJ2-7; D perhaps matches TRBD1 (5 bases). There are 15 residues in the CDR3. V was cut by 8 bases and J by 2 bases, with 19 bases left in between. CDR1 and CDR2 from the germline V gene are MNHEY and SVGAGI. The CDR3 DNA sequence: TGTGCCAGCCACTCGGCAGGGTTGACCGCCTACGAGCAGTACTTC. Its protein product is CASHSAGLTAYEQYF.

The chain combines TRBV30 with TRBJ2-6, with TRBD2 as a possible D gene (6 bases). V lost 0 bases and J lost 2, with 8 bases in between. The CDR3 has 15 amino acids. CDR1 is GTSNPN, CDR2 SVGIG, per germline (reference sequence). The CDR3 protein is CAWSVGTAGANVLTF. CDR3 coding DNA: TGTGCCTGGAGTGTAGGGACTGCTGGGGCCAACGTCCTGACTTTC.

The V and J genes are TRBV6-5 and TRBJ2-5, with D hard to call. The germline V gene encodes CDR1 MNHEY and CDR2 SVGAGI. The CDR3 extends over 14 amino acids. Trimming stripped 3 bases from V and 2 bases from J, with 10 bases between. CDR3 in amino acids: CASSYIPLQETQYF. In nucleotides, the CDR3 is TGTGCCAGCAGTTATATACCCCTTCAAGAGACCCAGTACTTC.

The chain joins TRBV30 to TRBJ1-5; 7 nucleotides line up with TRBD1. The CDR3 totals 16 residues. V trimming: 2 bases; J trimming: 6 bases; junction bases outside the gene matches: 13. Germline V gives CDR1 GTSNPN, CDR2 SVGIG (reference sequence). The CDR3 coding sequence is TGTGCCTGGAGTTACCGGGACAGAGGGCTTGGTCAGCCCCAGCATTTT. This sequence encodes CAWSYRDRGLGQPQHF.

The rearrangement joins TRBV4-2 to TRBJ2-7, with a weak D call TRBD1 (5 bases). The CDR3 sequence is 16 residues long. Germline V lookup: CDR1 LGHNA, CDR2 YNFKEQ. V lost 3 bases and J lost 1, with 16 bases in between. DNA for the CDR3: TGTGCCAGCAGCCATGTCCTAGAACAGGATTCCTACGAGCAGTACTTC. The encoded protein is CASSHVLEQDSYEQYF.

V usage is TRBV5-1 and J usage is TRBJ2-5, with D possibly called TRBD1 or TRBD2 (5 bases each). Germline V CDR1 and CDR2: SGHRS, YFSETQ. V was clipped by 3 bases and J by 2 bases, with 17 bases between them. This CDR3 comprises 16 residues. CDR3 sequence: CASSSQAGTAQETQYF. CDR3 bases: TGCGCCAGCAGCTCACAGGCCGGGACGGCTCAAGAGACCCAGTACTTC.

V gene TRBV7-9 combines with J gene TRBJ1-1, with D tentatively TRBD1 (5 bases). V was shortened by 3 bases and J by 4 bases, with 12 bases between the two germline ends. Germline V CDR1 and CDR2: SEHNR, FQNEAQ (reference sequence). The CDR3 runs 14 residues. DNA for the CDR3: TGTGCCAGCAGCTTTCCTCGGGGGACCACTGAAGCTTTCTTT. Translation gives CASSFPRGTTEAFF.

V and J are TRBV28 and TRBJ1-3; D is uncertain. V was trimmed by 3 bases and J by 4 bases, leaving 13 bases between them. CDR1 is MDHEN, CDR2 SYDVKM, per germline. The CDR3 covers 15 residues. CDR3 sequence: CASSLNQETGNTIYF. In DNA, the CDR3 is TGTGCCAGCAGTTTGAACCAGGAAACCGGAAACACCATATATTTT.

The J gene is TRBJ1-5, the V gene TRBV12-1; no check of the table's D call, TRBD1, against the DNA was made. TRBV12-1 is a documented pseudogene. The CDR3 loop spans 20 amino acids. CDR3 protein: CASSHNQTQTGTASNQPQHF. DNA of the CDR3: TGTGCCAGCAGCCATAACCAGACGCAAACAGGGACGGCTAGCAATCAGCCCCAGCATTTT.

In DNA form, the CDR3 reads TGTGCCAGCAGTTTAACCGTCAAAAACATTCAGTACTTC. Translating it yields CASSLTVKNIQYF. The chain links TRBV27 to TRBJ2-4; D remains ambiguous. The V gene's germline CDR1 is MNHEY and CDR2 SMNVEV (reference sequence). The CDR3 is made up of 13 amino acids. Trimming shortened V by 2 bases and J by 3 bases, and 5 bases separated the two germline ends.

J is TRBJ2-1 and V is TRBV6-5; D might be TRBD2 (6 bases). The CDR3 is 14 residues long. The germline gives CDR1 MNHEY, CDR2 SVGAGI. V gave up 5 bases and J gave up 5 bases, with 13 bases separating them. The CDR3 region is CASSGGTPNNEQFF. The CDR3 nucleotides are TGTGCCAGCAGTGGCGGGACTCCGAACAATGAGCAGTTCTTC.